Below, one TCR beta chain is given with its context. The CDR3 consists of 17 residues. V lost 3 bases, J lost 3 bases, and 8 bases stayed unmatched. These data are taken from a study of blood T cell repertoires in COVID-19. Original processing notes: Amplification with reference gene primers provided the estimates of nucleated cell counts. Measured with immunoSEQ multiplex PCR; TCRdb has only the in-frame clones, and not every one. The V and J calls and clone size are taken from that table; D and trimming were inferred from the DNA. The sample records about 300,000 clones, 89% being singletons. Sequencing was done on a sample of PBMCs or T cells enriched from blood (not recorded which). This chain uses TRBV23-1 with TRBJ1-5, with TRBD1 matching over 10 bases. TRBV23-1 is designated an ORF whose function remains uncertain. The source of this sequence is a woman aged 45-65 years who had been exposed to COVID-19. The CDR3 region has the DNA TGCGCCAGCAGTCACCCTACCGGGACAGGGGACAATCAGCCCCAGCATTTT. Its protein is CASSHPTGTGDNQPQHF.